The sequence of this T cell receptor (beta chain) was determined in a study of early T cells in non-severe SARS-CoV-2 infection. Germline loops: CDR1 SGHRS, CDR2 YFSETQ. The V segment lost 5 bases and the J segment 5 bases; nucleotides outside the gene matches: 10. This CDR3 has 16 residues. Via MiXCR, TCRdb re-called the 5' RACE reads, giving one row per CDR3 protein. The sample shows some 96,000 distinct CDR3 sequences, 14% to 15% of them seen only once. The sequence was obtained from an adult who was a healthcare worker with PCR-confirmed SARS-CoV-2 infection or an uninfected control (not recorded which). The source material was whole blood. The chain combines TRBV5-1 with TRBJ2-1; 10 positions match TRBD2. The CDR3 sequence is CASRTLASGRDNEQFF. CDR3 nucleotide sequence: TGCGCCAGCAGGACCCTAGCTAGCGGGAGAGACAATGAGCAGTTCTTC.